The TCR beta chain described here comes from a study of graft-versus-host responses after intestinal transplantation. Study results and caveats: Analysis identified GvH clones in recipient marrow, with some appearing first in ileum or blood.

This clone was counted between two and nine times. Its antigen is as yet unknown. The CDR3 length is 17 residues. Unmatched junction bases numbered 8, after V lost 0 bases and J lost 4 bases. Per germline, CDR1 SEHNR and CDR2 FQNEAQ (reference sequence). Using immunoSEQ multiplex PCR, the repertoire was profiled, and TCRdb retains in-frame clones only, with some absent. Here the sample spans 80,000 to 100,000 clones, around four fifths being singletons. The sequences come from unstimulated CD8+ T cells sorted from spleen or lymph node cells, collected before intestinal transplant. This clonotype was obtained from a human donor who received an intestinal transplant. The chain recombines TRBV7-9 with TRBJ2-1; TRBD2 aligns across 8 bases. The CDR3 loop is CASSLAFLTGGYNEQFF. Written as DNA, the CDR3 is TGTGCCAGCAGCTTAGCGTTCCTAACGGGAGGGTACAATGAGCAGTTCTTC.